This T cell receptor beta chain is from a study of CD8 T cells in ankylosing spondylitis. Findings and limits, study-wide: Seemingly characteristic of ankylosing spondylitis blood was a TCR beta motif consisting of eight highly homologous variants.

A note on this clonotype: Its antigen is unidentified.

TCRdb reprocessed the 5' RACE reads with MiXCR, giving one entry per CDR3 protein. The profile shows a few hundred thousand distinct CDR3 sequences, about a fifth of them singletons. V lost 0 bases to trimming and J lost 0 bases; unmatched junction nucleotides: 5. The CDR3 totals 18 residues. Germline-derived CDR1 and CDR2 are KGHDR and SFDVKD. The chain couples TRBV24-1 to TRBJ2-3; 10 bases line up with TRBD2. Specimen: blood, either unsorted or a sorted T cell fraction (not recorded which). This receptor was taken from a male donor with ankylosing spondylitis. CDR3 bases: TGTGCCACCAGTGATTTGGTACTAGCGGGAACTAGCACAGATACGCAGTATTTT. As protein: CATSDLVLAGTSTDTQYF.